This T cell receptor (beta chain) was sequenced for a study of cytomegalovirus exposure and HLA in healthy donors. The CDR3 has 15 amino acids. The junction had 10 bases not matched to a gene; V was cut back by 4 bases and J by 6 bases. Looked up from germline, CDR1 is SEHNR and CDR2 is FQNEAQ (reference sequence). Vbeta (60) and Jbeta (13) primers were used in the PCR. How the authors handled the data: Unique TCR beta chains numbered 80 million to 95 million in a later analysis, with approximately 10 million shared. Measured with immunoSEQ multiplex PCR; TCRdb has only the in-frame clones, and not every one. The D gene and trimming were derived from the DNA, and the V and J assignments and clone size from that table. This table has some 150,000 clones, 70% to 80% appearing once. Whole-study results and caveats: After further analysis at a later stage, around 17,000 TCR beta sequences were associated with HLA alleles at 0.05 false discovery rate. In a later analysis, CMV-associated beta chains were mostly HLA-associated, it appeared. The records held CMV serostatus as the only immune exposure information.

This clone has more than one count but fewer than ten. The antigen remains unidentified. The sequenced sample was PBMCs. The sequence was obtained from a man aged 40-49 years in good health and CMV-seronegative. The gene calls are TRBV7-9 and TRBJ1-2; 8 bases fit TRBD1. The CDR3 bases are TGTGCCAGCAGCTCCGGACAGGGTACAGTCCATGGCTACACCTTC. Amino acid sequence: CASSSGQGTVHGYTF.